A selection of T cell receptor beta chains follows, all from one sample in a study of CD8+CD57+ T cells in acquired aplastic anemia. In TCRdb, the reads were re-called with MiXCR into one record per CDR3 protein. The table records around 200,000 distinct CDR3 sequences, approximately 48% of them present only once. Source material: sorted CD4+, CD8+, or CD8+CD57+ T cells (not recorded which) from PBMCs. These receptors were obtained from a human donor with aplastic anemia. CDR3s include the opening cysteine and the closing phenylalanine or tryptophan. The D gene is left open where the match is weak. Only some rows state a clone size, as once, few, many or a class for expanded clones.

>TRBJ2-5|.|TRBD2|TRBV25-1
TGTGCCAGCCTAGCGGGAGTAGAGACCCAGTACTTC
CASLAGVETQYF
>TRBJ1-2|many|.|TRBV19
TGTGCCAGTAGGAAATGGCAGGGAAACTATGGCTACACCTTC
CASRKWQGNYGYTF
>TRBJ2-7|.|.|TRBV19
TGTGCCAGTAGTGTACAGGGAGGTACCTACGAGCAGTACTTC
CASSVQGGTYEQYF
>TRBJ1-2|.|.|TRBV5-1
TGCGCCAGCAGCTTGGCACCTAACTATGGCTACACCTTC
CASSLAPNYGYTF
>TRBJ2-3|.|.|TRBV20-1
TGCAGTGCTAGAACACTCCCAGGGACGCAGTATTTT
CSARTLPGTQYF
>TRBJ1-2|many|TRBD1|TRBV7-2
TGTGCCAGCAGCTTAGGGAGGACAGGGGGCGTCAACTATGGCTACACCTTC
CASSLGRTGGVNYGYTF
>TRBJ2-3|few|.|TRBV10-1
TGCGCCAGCATCGAAGGGGCAGGTAAGAACGATACGCAGTATTTT
CASIEGAGKNDTQYF
>TRBJ1-2|.|TRBD1|TRBV18
TGTGCCAGCTCACCACCGGGACAGGGGCGCACATATGGCTACACCTTC
CASSPPGQGRTYGYTF
>TRBJ2-5|.|TRBD2|TRBV25-1
TGTGCCAGCAGTACCCCTCGTGTTCTAGCGGGAGTCGAGACCCAGTACTTC
CASSTPRVLAGVETQYF
>TRBJ2-3|few|TRBD2|TRBV11-2
TGTGCCAGCAGCCCTTGGACTAGCGTAACAGATACGCAGTATTTT
CASSPWTSVTDTQYF
>TRBJ1-1|.|.|TRBV20-1
TGCAGTGCGTACCCATTCCGACCCGGGACCACTGAAGCTTTCTTT
CSAYPFRPGTTEAFF
>TRBJ1-1|.|.|TRBV29-1
TGCAGCGTTGTGAAGGGGCAGGGTATTAAGTTT
CSVVKGQGIKF
>TRBJ2-2|.|.|TRBV19
TGTGCCAGTAGTACTCTTAACACCGGGGAGCTGTTTTTT
CASSTLNTGELFF
>TRBJ2-5|few|.|TRBV7-6
TGTGCCAGCAGCTTAGAGGGGAGAGGGGCCCAGGAGACCCAGTACTTC
CASSLEGRGAQETQYF
>TRBJ2-5|.|.|TRBV9
TGTGCCAGCAGCGTGGGGAATGGAAACCAAGGGACCCAGTACTTC
CASSVGNGNQGTQYF
>TRBJ2-5|many|.|TRBV29-1
TGCAGCGTTTTCAGGGGTGAGACCCAGTACTTC
CSVFRGETQYF
>TRBJ2-1|.|TRBD1|TRBV6-5
TGTGCCAGCAGTTCGGGACAGCGCAATGAGCAGTTCTTC
CASSSGQRNEQFF
>TRBJ2-7|many|TRBD1|TRBV7-9
TGTGCCAGCAGCCTACAGGGGCCTACCTCCTACGAGCAGTACTTC
CASSLQGPTSYEQYF
>TRBJ1-4|.|.|TRBV14
TGTGCCAGCAGCCAATTGAACGCTGAAAAACTGTTTTTT
CASSQLNAEKLFF
>TRBJ1-6|.|.|TRBV20-1
TGCAGTGCTAGAGACGGCTACTCACCCCTCCACTTT
CSARDGYSPLHF
>TRBJ2-7|many|.|TRBV5-4
TGTGCCAGCAGTACCCGAGCGGTTCCCTACGAGCAGTACTTC
CASSTRAVPYEQYF
>TRBJ1-2|.|.|TRBV5-4
TGTGCCAGCAGCTTGACAGCGAGCTATGGCTACACCTTC
CASSLTASYGYTF
>TRBJ2-7|few|.|TRBV5-1
TGCGCCAGCAGCCCTGGGCACTTGGGGTCCTACGAGCAGTACTTC
CASSPGHLGSYEQYF
>TRBJ2-7|many|TRBD2|TRBV10-3
TGTGCCATCAGTGTACAGCGGGAGAGCTACGAGCAGTACTTC
CAISVQRESYEQYF
>TRBJ1-2|.|.|TRBV10-3
TGTGCCATCAGTGCGCAGGAAGGGTATGGCTACACCTTC
CAISAQEGYGYTF
>TRBJ2-3|.|.|TRBV15
TGTGCCACCAGTCGGGACACAGATACGCAGTATTTT
CATSRDTDTQYF
>TRBJ2-2|.|TRBD2|TRBV14
TGTGCCAGCAGCCAAGGCGGGAGTTTTGTCGGGGAGCTGTTTTTT
CASSQGGSFVGELFF
>TRBJ1-1|few|.|TRBV5-6
TGTGCCAGCAGCTTCCGTCGGACAGTGAACACTGAAGCTTTCTTT
CASSFRRTVNTEAFF
>TRBJ2-4|many|.|TRBV20-1
TGCAGTGCTAGAGACTACAGGGTCCAAAACATTCAGTACTTC
CSARDYRVQNIQYF
>TRBJ2-1|many|.|TRBV5-6
TGTGCCAGCAGCCCACGTGCTAGCGAGTACAATGAGCAGTTCTTC
CASSPRASEYNEQFF
>TRBJ2-1|once|.|TRBV6-5
TGTGCCAGCAGTTACTCTTTGCTCTTGGATGAGCAGTTCTTC
CASSYSLLLDEQFF
>TRBJ2-1|many|TRBD2|TRBV29-1
TGCAGCGTTGAACTAGCGGGAGGGGGGGATGAGCAGTTCTTC
CSVELAGGGDEQFF
>TRBJ1-5|.|.|TRBV24-1
TGTGCCACCAGTGCCTCAGGGCAGGGCAATCAGCCCCAGCATTTT
CATSASGQGNQPQHF
>TRBJ2-1|many|TRBD2|TRBV20-1
TGCAGTGCTAGAGATAGCGGGAGAGACGGAGAGCAGTTCTTC
CSARDSGRDGEQFF
>TRBJ2-2|.|TRBD1|TRBV24-1
TGTGCCACCAGTGATCCGCGGGGGACAGGGGAAACCGGGGAGCTGTTTTTT
CATSDPRGTGETGELFF
>TRBJ1-2|.|TRBD1|TRBV4-3
TGCGCCAGCAGCCAAGCATGGCCGGGACAGGGTTTCGGTGGCTACACCTTC
CASSQAWPGQGFGGYTF
>TRBJ2-7|many|TRBD1|TRBV2
TGTGCCAGCATAGGACAGGGGTCCTACGAGCAGTACTTC
CASIGQGSYEQYF
>TRBJ2-1|many|TRBD1|TRBV29-1
TGCAGCGTTGAACGGGCAGGGGGCTCCTACAATGAGCAGTTCTTC
CSVERAGGSYNEQFF
>TRBJ2-7|.|.|TRBV11-2
TGTGCCAGCAGCACCTATCACAAGCCAAGGCCCTACGAGCAGTACTTC
CASSTYHKPRPYEQYF
>TRBJ1-2|.|.|TRBV7-6
TGTGCCAGTTTGTACAGGGAAGGCTACACCTTC
CASLYREGYTF
>TRBJ1-5|.|.|TRBV6-6
TGTGCCAGCAGTTACATCGGAGCCTCACAGCCCCAGCATTTT
CASSYIGASQPQHF
>TRBJ2-1|.|.|TRBV11-1
TGTGCCAGCAGCTCAGCAGACCGCGGGAATGAGCAGTTCTTC
CASSSADRGNEQFF
>TRBJ2-7|many|.|TRBV9
TGTGCCAGCAGCGTAGGCAGGGAAGGATACGAGCAGTACTTC
CASSVGREGYEQYF
>TRBJ2-5|.|.|TRBV6-4
TGTGCCAGCAGTGAAAGGGCTTGGGAGACCCAGTACTTC
CASSERAWETQYF
>TRBJ2-3|.|.|TRBV20-1
TGCAGTGCTAGAGAAGGGGCACGCGATACGCAGTATTTT
CSAREGARDTQYF
>TRBJ2-3|.|TRBD2|TRBV24-1
TGTGCCACCAGTGGAGCGGGAGGGTACACAGATACGCAGTATTTT
CATSGAGGYTDTQYF
>TRBJ1-2|many|.|TRBV29-1
TGCAGCGTGCCTTTAACAGGAAAAAACTATGGCTACACCTTC
CSVPLTGKNYGYTF
>TRBJ2-2|.|TRBD1|TRBV7-8
TGTGCCAGCAGCTCGACAGGGAGGGAGCTGTTTTTT
CASSSTGRELFF